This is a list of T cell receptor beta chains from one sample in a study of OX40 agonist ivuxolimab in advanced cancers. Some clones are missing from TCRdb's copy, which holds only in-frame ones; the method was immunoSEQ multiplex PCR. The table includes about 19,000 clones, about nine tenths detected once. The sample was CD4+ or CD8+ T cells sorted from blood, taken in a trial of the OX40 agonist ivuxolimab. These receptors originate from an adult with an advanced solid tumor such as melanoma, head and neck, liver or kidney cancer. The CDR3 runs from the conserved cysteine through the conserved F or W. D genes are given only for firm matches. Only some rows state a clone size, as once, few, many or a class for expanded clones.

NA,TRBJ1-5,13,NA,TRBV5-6,CASSLTGNQPQHF,TGTGCCAGCAGCTTGACGGGTAATCAGCCCCAGCATTTT
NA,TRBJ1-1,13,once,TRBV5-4,CASSEDRRTEAFF,TGTGCCAGCAGCGAGGACAGACGCACTGAAGCTTTCTTT
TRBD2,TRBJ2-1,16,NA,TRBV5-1,CASSFGERGTYNEQFF,TGCGCCAGCAGCTTCGGCGAGCGGGGTACCTACAATGAGCAGTTCTTC
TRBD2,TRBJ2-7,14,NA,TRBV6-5,CASNGLAGSYEQYF,TGTGCCAGCAACGGTCTAGCGGGATCGTACGAGCAGTACTTC
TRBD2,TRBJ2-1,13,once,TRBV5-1,CASRLAGANEQFF,TGCGCCAGCAGACTAGCGGGGGCCAATGAGCAGTTCTTC
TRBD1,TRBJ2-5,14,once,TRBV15,CATALSTGEETQYF,TGTGCCACCGCCCTGAGTACAGGGGAAGAGACCCAGTACTTC
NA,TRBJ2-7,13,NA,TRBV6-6,CASSYFRPNEQYF,TGTGCCAGCAGTTACTTCCGCCCCAACGAGCAGTACTTC
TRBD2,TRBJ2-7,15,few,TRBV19,CATRSAGAPFYEQYF,TGTGCCACCAGGTCGGCGGGAGCACCATTCTACGAGCAGTACTTC
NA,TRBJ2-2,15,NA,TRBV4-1,CASSQVTDYTGELFF,TGCGCCAGCAGCCAAGTTACGGACTACACCGGGGAGCTGTTTTTT
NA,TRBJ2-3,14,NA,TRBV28,CASSLGGRTDTQYF,TGTGCCAGCAGTTTGGGTGGACGCACAGATACGCAGTATTTT
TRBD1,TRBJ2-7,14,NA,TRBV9,CASSPGTANYEQYF,TGTGCCAGCAGCCCCGGGACAGCGAACTACGAGCAGTACTTC
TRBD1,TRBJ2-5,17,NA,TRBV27,CASSSPRIGGLKETQYF,TGTGCCAGCAGTTCACCCCGGATAGGGGGCTTGAAAGAGACCCAGTACTTC
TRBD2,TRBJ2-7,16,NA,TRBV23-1,CASSHSSGGPYYEQYF,TGCGCCAGCAGTCACTCTAGCGGGGGGCCCTATTACGAGCAGTACTTC
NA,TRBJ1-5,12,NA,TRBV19,CATTQGVQPQHF,TGTGCCACTACCCAAGGGGTTCAGCCCCAGCATTTT
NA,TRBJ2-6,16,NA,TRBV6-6,CAIGGTWSSGANVLTF,TGTGCCATCGGAGGAACATGGAGCTCTGGGGCCAACGTCCTGACTTTC
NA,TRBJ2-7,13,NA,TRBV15,CATSRDQAVGQYF,TGTGCCACCAGCAGAGATCAGGCCGTAGGGCAGTACTTC
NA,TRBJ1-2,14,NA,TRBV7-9,CASSWDGTRYGYTF,TGTGCCAGCAGCTGGGATGGGACTCGGTATGGCTACACCTTC
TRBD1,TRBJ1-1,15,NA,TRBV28,CASSFRGTGNTEAFF,TGTGCCAGCAGTTTCCGAGGGACAGGGAACACTGAAGCTTTCTTT
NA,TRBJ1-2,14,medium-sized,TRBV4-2,CASSQETSYDGYTF,TGTGCCAGCAGCCAAGAAACATCCTACGATGGCTACACCTTC
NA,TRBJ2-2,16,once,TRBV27,CASSSPQGEKTGELFF,TGTGCCAGCAGTTCCCCGCAGGGTGAGAAGACCGGGGAGCTGTTTTTT
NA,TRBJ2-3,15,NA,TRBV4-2,CASSQEVPGADTQYF,TGTGCCAGCAGCCAAGAGGTCCCGGGAGCAGATACGCAGTATTTT
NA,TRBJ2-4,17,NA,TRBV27,CASSLRGDSWAKNIQYF,TGTGCCAGCAGTTTAAGGGGGGACAGTTGGGCCAAAAACATTCAGTACTTC
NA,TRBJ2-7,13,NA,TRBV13,CASSLGSSYEQYF,TGTGCCAGCAGCTTAGGCAGCTCCTACGAGCAGTACTTC
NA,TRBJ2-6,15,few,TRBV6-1,CASSEVGSGANVLTF,TGTGCCAGCAGTGAAGTAGGGTCTGGGGCCAACGTCCTGACTTTC
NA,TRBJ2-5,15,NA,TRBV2,CASSFFVREGETQYF,TGTGCCAGCAGCTTTTTCGTCAGGGAAGGTGAGACCCAGTACTTC
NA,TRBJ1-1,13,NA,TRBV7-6,CASSPGVVTEAFF,TGTGCCAGCAGCCCAGGGGTGGTCACTGAAGCTTTCTTT
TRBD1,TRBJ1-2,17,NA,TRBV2,CASSPGTGGFLNYGYTF,TGTGCCAGCAGCCCCGGGACAGGGGGATTTCTAAACTATGGCTACACCTTC
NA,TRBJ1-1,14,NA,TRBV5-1,CASSLVGVGTEAFF,TGCGCCAGCAGCTTGGTAGGGGTGGGCACTGAAGCTTTCTTT
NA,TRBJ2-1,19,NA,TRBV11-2,CASSHAPGVSLTPYNEQFF,TGTGCCAGCAGCCACGCCCCCGGGGTCTCCCTAACTCCCTACAATGAGCAGTTCTTC
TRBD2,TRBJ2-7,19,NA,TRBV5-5,CASSLAGRLAGGRASEQYF,TGTGCCAGCAGCTTGGCGGGTCGGCTAGCGGGAGGGCGGGCCTCCGAGCAGTACTTC
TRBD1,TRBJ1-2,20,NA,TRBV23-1,CASSQSTSGQGGRGGSGYTF,TGCGCCAGCAGTCAATCGACCTCGGGACAGGGGGGGCGAGGGGGCTCTGGCTACACCTTC
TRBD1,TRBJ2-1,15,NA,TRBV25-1,CASKNRDSAYNEQFF,TGTGCCAGCAAGAACCGGGACAGCGCATACAATGAGCAGTTCTTC
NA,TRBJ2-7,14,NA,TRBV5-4,CASSLVGSSYEQYF,TGTGCCAGCAGCTTGGTCGGGAGCTCCTACGAGCAGTACTTC
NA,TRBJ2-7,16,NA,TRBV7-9,CASSQGTAERFYEQYF,TGTGCCAGCAGCCAAGGGACTGCCGAAAGATTTTACGAGCAGTACTTC
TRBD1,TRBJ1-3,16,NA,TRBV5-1,CASSMTGAHSGNTIYF,TGCGCCAGCAGCATGACAGGGGCCCACTCTGGAAACACCATATATTTT
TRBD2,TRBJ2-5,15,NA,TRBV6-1,CASSELAGGQETQYF,TGTGCCAGCAGTGAATTAGCGGGAGGGCAAGAGACCCAGTACTTC
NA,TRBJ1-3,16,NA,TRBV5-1,CASSAYSGGTGNTIYF,TGCGCCAGCAGCGCCTATAGTGGGGGGACTGGAAACACCATATATTTT
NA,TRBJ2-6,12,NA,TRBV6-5,CASLTGANVLTF,TGTGCCAGTTTAACTGGGGCCAACGTCCTGACTTTC
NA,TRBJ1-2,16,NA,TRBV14,CASSPYRLQGSDGYTF,TGTGCCAGCAGCCCCTACCGATTACAGGGATCGGATGGCTACACCTTC
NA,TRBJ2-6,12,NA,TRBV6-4,CASSSGANVLTF,TGTGCCAGCAGCTCTGGGGCCAACGTCCTGACTTTC
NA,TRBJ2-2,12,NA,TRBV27,CASRTDTGELFF,TGTGCCAGCAGAACGGACACCGGGGAGCTGTTTTTT
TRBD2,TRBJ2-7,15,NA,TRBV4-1,CASSQVASGPYEQYF,TGCGCCAGCAGCCAAGTGGCTAGCGGACCCTACGAGCAGTACTTC
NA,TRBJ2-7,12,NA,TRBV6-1,CASSEVTYEQYF,TGTGCCAGCAGTGAAGTCACCTACGAGCAGTACTTC
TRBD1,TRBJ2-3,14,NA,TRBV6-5,CASSSGGSTDTQYF,TGTGCCAGCAGTTCAGGGGGAAGCACAGATACGCAGTATTTT